The rows below give T cell receptor beta chains drawn from one sample of a study of prognosis after radiotherapy for stage I lung cancer. TCRdb fed the multiplex PCR reads into MiXCR, producing one record per CDR3 protein. The sample has 25,000 to 30,000 distinct CDR3 sequences, roughly 40% seen once. Specimen: PBMCs, collected before or after stereotactic body radiation therapy (not recorded which). Receptor source: a donor at least 50 years old with non-small cell lung cancer. Both conserved end residues are part of each CDR3. D genes are given only for firm matches. Size values are once, few and many counts, or a class for expanded clones, and some rows have none.

TRBV2	many	TRBJ2-1	-	CASNRDTFYNEQFF	TGTGCCAGCAACCGGGACACATTCTACAATGAGCAGTTCTTC
TRBV6-1	-	TRBJ2-6	TRBD1	CAGGTGGSGANVLTF	TGTGCCGGCGGGACAGGGGGCTCTGGGGCCAACGTCCTGACTTTC
TRBV19	few	TRBJ2-6	-	CASSIGRSGANVLTF	TGTGCCAGTAGTATCGGGCGCTCTGGGGCCAACGTCCTGACTTTC
TRBV6-2/TRBV6-3	-	TRBJ1-2	-	CASSGSGVYGYTF	TGTGCCAGCAGTGGATCAGGGGTCTATGGATACACCTTC
TRBV28	-	TRBJ1-1	-	CASSPLAVYSAEAFF	TGTGCCAGCAGTCCACTTGCGGTGTACAGCGCTGAAGCTTTCTTT
TRBV11-2	many	TRBJ2-3	-	CASSLDFSTDTQYF	TGTGCCAGCAGCTTAGATTTTAGCACAGATACGCAGTATTTT
TRBV6-1	many	TRBJ2-1	TRBD1	CASRGQVAEQFF	TGTGCCAGCAGGGGACAGGTTGCGGAGCAGTTCTTC
TRBV14	many	TRBJ2-7	-	CASSHPTSFGFEQYF	TGTGCCAGCAGCCACCCTACGTCTTTTGGGTTCGAGCAGTACTTC
TRBV28	-	TRBJ2-2	TRBD2	CASSLLFRGGRSGELFF	TGTGCCAGCAGTTTGCTATTTCGGGGGGGCCGGTCCGGGGAGCTGTTTTTT
TRBV19	medium-sized	TRBJ2-5	TRBD2	CASSVISGRGEETQYF	TGTGCCAGTAGTGTGATTAGCGGGCGAGGGGAAGAGACCCAGTACTTC
TRBV24-1	-	TRBJ2-1	-	CATSDKGSGTYNEQFF	TGTGCCACCAGTGATAAGGGAAGCGGAACCTACAATGAGCAGTTCTTC
TRBV11-2	medium-sized	TRBJ2-7	TRBD2	CASSVSGPSYEQYF	TGTGCCAGCTCCGTTAGCGGGCCATCCTACGAGCAGTACTTC
TRBV11-2	many	TRBJ1-1	TRBD1	CASSSTTGLMNTEAFF	TGTGCCAGCAGCTCCACGACAGGGTTGATGAACACTGAAGCTTTCTTT
TRBV3-1	few	TRBJ2-5	-	CASMGETQYF	TGTGCCAGCATGGGCGAGACCCAGTACTTC
TRBV20-1	-	TRBJ1-5	-	CSATPGGRNQPQHF	TGCAGTGCTACCCCCGGGGGCAGAAATCAGCCCCAGCATTTT
TRBV6-1	medium-sized	TRBJ1-6	-	CASKQGLDSPLHF	TGTGCCAGCAAACAGGGACTCGATTCACCCCTCCACTTT
TRBV2	-	TRBJ1-2	-	CASKYRGPLANHGYTF	TGTGCCAGCAAGTACAGAGGGCCTCTTGCTAACCATGGCTACACCTTC
TRBV2	many	TRBJ1-5	-	CASNRDLGQPQHF	TGTGCCAGCAACCGGGATCTAGGTCAGCCCCAGCATTTT
TRBV4-2	-	TRBJ2-1	-	CASSQQAFEQFF	TGTGCCAGCAGCCAACAGGCCTTTGAGCAGTTCTTC
TRBV24-1	-	TRBJ2-3	TRBD2	CATSDRRTSGSTDTQYF	TGTGCCACCAGTGATAGGAGGACTAGCGGGAGTACAGATACGCAGTATTTT
TRBV5-6	many	TRBJ1-1	-	CASSLAPNTEAFF	TGTGCCAGCAGCTTGGCCCCGAACACTGAAGCTTTCTTT
TRBV7-3	many	TRBJ2-3	-	CASSLTITDTQYF	TGTGCCAGCAGCTTAACAATCACAGATACGCAGTATTTT
TRBV5-1	many	TRBJ1-3	-	CASSSEGGHGSGNTIYF	TGCGCCAGCAGCTCCGAGGGGGGGCATGGCTCTGGAAACACCATATATTTT
TRBV20-1	once	TRBJ2-5	-	CSARPIVQETQYF	TGCAGTGCTAGACCTATCGTCCAAGAGACCCAGTACTTC
TRBV6-2/TRBV6-3	-	TRBJ1-2	-	CASSSNTLGRAGYTF	TGTGCCAGCAGTTCAAACACTTTGGGCAGGGCGGGCTACACCTTC
TRBV11-2	many	TRBJ2-2	TRBD2	CASNLLAGSNTGELFF	TGTGCCAGCAACTTACTAGCGGGGTCTAACACCGGGGAGCTGTTTTTT
TRBV3-1	many	TRBJ1-4	-	CASSQDIFPEATNEKLFF	TGTGCCAGCAGCCAAGATATTTTCCCCGAGGCAACTAATGAAAAACTGTTTTTT
TRBV11-2	-	TRBJ2-6	TRBD1	CASSLERQGALFSGANVPTF	TGTGCCAGTAGCTTAGAGCGCCAGGGGGCCCTATTCTCTGGGGCCAACGTCCCGACTTTC
TRBV19	many	TRBJ2-6	-	CASGQSGANVLTF	TGTGCCAGCGGACAGTCTGGGGCCAACGTCCTGACTTTC
TRBV20-1	-	TRBJ2-2	-	CSAQDLDTGELFF	TGCAGTGCGCAAGATTTGGACACCGGGGAGCTGTTTTTT
TRBV9	many	TRBJ2-3	-	CASSVAPPDTQYF	TGTGCCAGCAGCGTAGCTCCCCCAGATACGCAGTATTTT
TRBV29-1	many	TRBJ1-1	-	CSARQIEAFF	TGCAGCGCCAGACAGATAGAAGCTTTCTTT
TRBV28	once	TRBJ2-7	-	CASSRGRDYEQYF	TGTGCCAGCAGTCGAGGACGAGACTACGAGCAGTACTTC
TRBV27	-	TRBJ1-6	-	CASSWGSWSPLHF	TGTGCCAGCAGTTGGGGATCCTGGTCACCCCTCCACTTT
TRBV7-9	-	TRBJ2-5	TRBD1	CASRLTGGRETQYF	TGTGCCAGCAGACTGACAGGGGGCCGGGAGACCCAGTACTTC
TRBV2	once	TRBJ1-3	TRBD1	CASSGPGQGAARPGNTIYF	TGTGCCAGCAGTGGACCGGGACAGGGGGCCGCCCGCCCTGGAAACACCATATATTTT
TRBV7-9	many	TRBJ1-6	-	CASSLQGDSPLHF	TGTGCCAGCAGCTTACAAGGGGATTCACCCCTCCACTTT
TRBV28	many	TRBJ2-7	TRBD1	CASSVPGTGDYEQYF	TGTGCCAGCAGTGTCCCGGGGACAGGGGACTACGAGCAGTACTTC
TRBV28	once	TRBJ1-1	-	CASSGPGPKNTEAFF	TGTGCCAGCAGTGGGCCGGGACCGAAGAACACTGAAGCTTTCTTT
TRBV7-2	many	TRBJ1-2	-	CASSLDSNNYGYTF	TGTGCCAGCAGCTTAGACTCTAACAACTATGGCTACACCTTC
TRBV7-2	many	TRBJ2-5	TRBD2	CASSSLASGSQETQYF	TGTGCCAGCAGCTCCTTGGCTAGCGGGAGCCAAGAGACCCAGTACTTC
TRBV20-1	-	TRBJ1-1	-	CSARGGGVIEAFF	TGCAGTGCTAGAGGAGGGGGGGTTATTGAAGCTTTCTTT
TRBV19	few	TRBJ2-1	-	CASSILAWVGDQFF	TGTGCCAGTAGTATCCTAGCGTGGGTGGGCGATCAGTTCTTC
TRBV6-1	many	TRBJ1-2	-	CATKGGEKTNYGYTF	TGTGCCACAAAAGGGGGAGAGAAGACAAACTATGGCTACACCTTC
TRBV15	once	TRBJ2-3	-	CATSREAYTQYF	TGTGCCACCAGCAGAGAGGCATATACGCAGTATTTT
TRBV5-6	-	TRBJ1-3	-	CASSLGWTLEHSGNTIYF	TGTGCCAGCAGCTTGGGATGGACTCTTGAACACTCTGGAAACACCATATATTTT
TRBV6-2/TRBV6-3	once	TRBJ2-5	-	CASREMGLSYTQYF	TGTGCCAGCAGGGAAATGGGGTTATCGTATACCCAGTACTTC